The present T cell receptor (beta chain) was sequenced within a study of blood T cell repertoires in COVID-19. The assay was immunoSEQ multiplex PCR, and TCRdb's table has in-frame clones only and misses some. This sample has 300,000 to 450,000 clones; 88% occur once, and the top ten carry 1.2%. This CDR3 is 14 amino acids long. V lost 4 bases, J lost 7 bases, and 3 bases stayed unmatched. Germline V lookup: CDR1 SGDLS, CDR2 YYNGEE. This clone was counted a single time. This study enrolled people aged about 18 to 100 from around 25 US geographic areas. The origin of this receptor is a young woman who had recovered from COVID-19. The specimen was PBMCs or T cells enriched from blood (not recorded which). This chain links TRBV9 with TRBJ1-6, with 9 nucleotides matching TRBD1. In DNA, the CDR3 is TGTGCCAGCAGCCAGACAGGGGGAAATTCACCCCTCCACTTT. As protein: CASSQTGGNSPLHF.